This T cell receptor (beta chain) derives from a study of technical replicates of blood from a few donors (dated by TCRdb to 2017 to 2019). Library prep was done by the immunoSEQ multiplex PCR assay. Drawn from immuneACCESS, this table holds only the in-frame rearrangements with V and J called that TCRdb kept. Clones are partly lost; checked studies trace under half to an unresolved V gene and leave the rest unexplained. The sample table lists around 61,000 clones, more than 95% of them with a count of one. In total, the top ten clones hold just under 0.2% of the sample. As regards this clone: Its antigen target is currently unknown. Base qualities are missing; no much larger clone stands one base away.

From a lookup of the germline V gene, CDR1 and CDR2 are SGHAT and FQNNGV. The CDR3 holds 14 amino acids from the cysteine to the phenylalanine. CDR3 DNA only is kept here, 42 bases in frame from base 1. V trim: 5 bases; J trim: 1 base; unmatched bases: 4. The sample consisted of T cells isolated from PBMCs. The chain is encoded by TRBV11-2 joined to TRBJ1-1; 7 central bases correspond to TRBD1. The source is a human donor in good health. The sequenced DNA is TGTGCCAGCAGCCTGACAGGGACGAACACTGAAGCTTTCTTT. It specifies CASSLTGTNTEAFF.